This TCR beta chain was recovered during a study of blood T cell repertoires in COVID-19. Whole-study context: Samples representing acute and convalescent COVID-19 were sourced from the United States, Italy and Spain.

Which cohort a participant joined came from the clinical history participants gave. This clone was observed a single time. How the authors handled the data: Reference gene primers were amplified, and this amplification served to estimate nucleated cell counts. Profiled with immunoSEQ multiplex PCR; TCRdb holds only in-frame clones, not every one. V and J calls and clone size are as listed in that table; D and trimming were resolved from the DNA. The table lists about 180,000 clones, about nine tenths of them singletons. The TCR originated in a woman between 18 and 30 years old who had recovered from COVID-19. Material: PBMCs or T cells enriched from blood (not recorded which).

CDR3 sequence reads: CASSTVGLMLYGYTF. In DNA, the CDR3 is TGTGCCAGTAGTACGGTCGGACTGATGCTCTATGGCTACACCTTC. The chain employs TRBV19 and TRBJ1-2; D gene unclear. This CDR3 spans 15 amino acids. V was pared by 4 bases and J by 4 bases, with 16 bases between. Per the germline V gene, CDR1 is LNHDA and CDR2 is SQIVND (reference sequence).